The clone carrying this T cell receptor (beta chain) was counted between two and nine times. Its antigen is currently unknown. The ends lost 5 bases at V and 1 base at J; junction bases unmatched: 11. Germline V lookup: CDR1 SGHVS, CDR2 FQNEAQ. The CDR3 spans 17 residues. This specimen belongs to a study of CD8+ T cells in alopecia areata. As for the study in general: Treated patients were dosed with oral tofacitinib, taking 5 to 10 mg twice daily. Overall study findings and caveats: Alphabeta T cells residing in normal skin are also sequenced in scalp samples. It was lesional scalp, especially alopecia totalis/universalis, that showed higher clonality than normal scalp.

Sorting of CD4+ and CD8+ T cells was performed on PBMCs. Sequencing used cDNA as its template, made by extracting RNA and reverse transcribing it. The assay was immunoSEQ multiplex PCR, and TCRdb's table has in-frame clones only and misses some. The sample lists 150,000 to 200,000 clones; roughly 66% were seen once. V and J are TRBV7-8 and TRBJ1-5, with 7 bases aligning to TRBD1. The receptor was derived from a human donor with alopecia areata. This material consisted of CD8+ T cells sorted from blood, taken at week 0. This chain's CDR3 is CASSPRTGPSSNQPQHF. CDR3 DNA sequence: TGTGCCAGCAGCCCTAGGACAGGCCCATCGAGCAATCAGCCCCAGCATTTT.